The 23 T cell receptor beta chains below were found in one sample sequenced in a study of T cell responses to AZD1222 COVID-19 vaccine. Sequencing was performed with immunoSEQ multiplex PCR; in TCRdb, only in-frame clones are kept and a portion is missing. Of approximately 160,000 clones listed, approximately 90% are singletons. Sequenced material: peripheral blood, taken on day 0 of AZD1222 vaccination. The source of these receptors is an adult in good health.

This chain links TRBV7-7 with TRBJ2-5; tentatively, D is TRBD1 (5 bases). CDR3 length: 15 residues. Per the germline V gene, CDR1 is SSHAT and CDR2 is FNYEAQ (reference sequence). V was trimmed by 5 bases and J by 5 bases, leaving 18 bases between them. This chain's CDR3 is CASSPTDTMEETQYF. Here the CDR3 DNA reads TGTGCCAGCAGCCCGACGGACACGATGGAGGAGACCCAGTACTTC.

This rearrangement joins TRBV5-1 to TRBJ1-1; tentative D call: TRBD1 (5 bases). The CDR3 extends over 13 amino acids. Germline values: CDR1 SGHRS, CDR2 YFSETQ. Trimming pared 5 bases from V and 7 bases from J, leaving 15 bases between. CDR3 residues: CASRRGGDLEAFF. The CDR3 nucleotides read TGCGCCAGCAGACGTGGGGGGGACCTTGAAGCTTTCTTT.

The chain joins TRBV11-3 to TRBJ1-6; D is ambiguous. The CDR3 runs 13 residues. V lost 1 base, J lost 6 bases, and 4 bases lay in between. Germline V gene sequence: CDR1 SGHNT, CDR2 YENEEA. The CDR3 region has the DNA TGTGCCAGCAGCTTAGGGCCTAATTCACCCCTCCACTTT. Protein sequence: CASSLGPNSPLHF.

J is TRBJ2-1 and V is TRBV6-5, with a possible D match to TRBD2 (6 bases). The CDR3 totals 14 residues. Germline V gene data show CDR1 as MNHEY and CDR2 as SVGAGI. Trimming removed 7 bases at V and 7 bases at J, with 17 bases between. The CDR3 loop is CASTPSGPGNEQFF. As DNA, the CDR3 is TGTGCCAGCACACCCAGCGGGCCGGGTAATGAGCAGTTCTTC.

This clone was observed a few times. V usage is TRBV13 and J usage is TRBJ2-7; D remains unclear. The germline gives CDR1 PRHDT, CDR2 FYEKMQ (reference sequence). V was trimmed by 1 base and J by 6 bases, leaving 7 bases between them. The CDR3 length is 12 residues. CDR3 residues: CASSLEGGEQYF. CDR3 coding DNA: TGTGCCAGCAGCTTAGAGGGCGGCGAGCAGTACTTC.

The chain carries TRBV11-2 and TRBJ1-4; 7 bases line up with TRBD1. Germline assignment: CDR1 SGHAT and CDR2 FQNNGV. CDR3 length equals 15 residues. V trimming: 5 bases; J trimming: 6 bases; junction bases outside the gene matches: 9. The CDR3 region has the DNA TGTGCCAGCAGCCTGCGGACAGGCCTATATGAAAAACTGTTTTTT. Translating it yields CASSLRTGLYEKLFF.

The rearrangement links TRBV11-2 to TRBJ2-5, with D possibly being TRBD2 (6 bases). CDR1 SGHAT and CDR2 FQNNGV come from the germline V gene. Trimming took off 6 bases at V and 2 bases at J, with 10 bases between the two ends. The CDR3 spans 13 residues. CDR3 nucleotides: TGTGCCAGCAGTCGCGGGACTCAAGAGACCCAGTACTTC. It yields the protein CASSRGTQETQYF.

V and J are TRBV5-1 and TRBJ1-1; D unclear. The CDR3 covers 14 residues. Germline V lookup: CDR1 SGHRS, CDR2 YFSETQ. With 0 bases removed from V and 1 base from J, the gap between germline ends came to 7 bases. The CDR3: CASSLGQKNTEAFF. The CDR3 DNA follows: TGCGCCAGCAGCTTGGGGCAGAAGAACACTGAAGCTTTCTTT.

V usage is TRBV6-5 and J usage is TRBJ2-2, with D maybe TRBD1 (6 bases). V shed 2 bases and J shed 3 bases, with 10 bases lying between them. Germline values: CDR1 MNHEY, CDR2 SVGAGI. The CDR3 is 15 residues long. CDR3 in DNA: TGTGCCAGCAGTTACCCCAGGGGAGACACCGGGGAGCTGTTTTTT. Translation: CASSYPRGDTGELFF.

This clone was observed a single time. The rearrangement links TRBV19 to TRBJ2-2; TRBD1 matches at 8 bases. Per germline, CDR1 LNHDA and CDR2 SQIVND (reference sequence). J was trimmed by 6 bases and V by 2 bases; bases with no gene match: 2. The CDR3 spans 14 residues. In nucleotides, the CDR3 is TGTGCCAGTAGTATAACCAGGGGGCCCGGGGAGCTGTTTTTT. Encoded protein: CASSITRGPGELFF.

The rearrangement joins TRBV12-5 to TRBJ2-3; TRBD1 might be the D (6 bases). Germline CDR1 reads LGHNT; CDR2 reads FRNRAP. The CDR3 runs to 11 residues. The V and J ends lost 6 bases and 10 bases respectively, with 11 bases between them. The CDR3 DNA reads as TGTGCTAGTGGCTCCCCAGGGGCGCAGTATTTT. Its translation: CASGSPGAQYF.

This sequence joins TRBV10-2 and TRBJ2-7, with TRBD1 matching 8 bases. Germline V lookup: CDR1 WSHSY, CDR2 SAAADI. The V gene end was trimmed by 6 bases and the J gene end by 5 bases; junction bases not matched to a gene: 9. The CDR3 extends over 14 amino acids. CDR3 DNA sequence: TGCGCCAGCAGGGAAACAGGGGGGTTCGACGAGCAGTACTTC. It codes for CASRETGGFDEQYF.

The gene calls are TRBV19 and TRBJ2-5; D perhaps matches TRBD1 (6 bases). Trimming cost V 3 bases and J 5 bases, with 13 bases left between them. There are 14 residues in the CDR3. Germline CDR1 is LNHDA and CDR2 is SQIVND (reference sequence). DNA for the CDR3: TGTGCCAGTAGTATGCAGGGGCGCTTTGAGACCCAGTACTTC. The encoded protein is CASSMQGRFETQYF.

The chain uses TRBV4-3 and TRBJ1-2; no clear D. Trimming shortened V by 8 bases and J by 3 bases, and 16 bases separated the two germline ends. This CDR3 contains 14 residues. Germline V gene lookup returns CDR1 LGHNA and CDR2 YSLEER. CDR3 in DNA: TGCGCCAGCCGAGGGCCCGGAGAGGACTATGGCTACACCTTC. It yields the protein CASRGPGEDYGYTF.

This CDR3 reads CASSAQGLGETQYF. The CDR3 DNA reads as TGTGCCAGCAGCGCTCAGGGTTTAGGGGAGACCCAGTACTTC. J is TRBJ2-5 and V is TRBV7-3; D possibly corresponds to TRBD1 (5 bases). With 5 bases removed from V and 5 bases from J, the gap between germline ends came to 15 bases. The length of the CDR3 is 14 residues. Looked up from germline, CDR1 is SGHTA and CDR2 is FQGTGA.

The rearrangement joins TRBV2 to TRBJ1-4; D unresolved. CDR1 SNHLY and CDR2 FYNNEI come from the germline V gene. The CDR3 contains 13 residues. V was trimmed by 2 bases and J by 8 bases, leaving 9 bases between them. Here the CDR3 reads CASSERTGEKLFF. The CDR3 DNA follows: TGTGCCAGCAGTGAACGGACGGGGGAAAAACTGTTTTTT.

The chain's CDR3 is CSVDGVQGAAYEQYF. The CDR3 DNA is TGCAGCGTTGATGGGGTTCAGGGGGCGGCCTACGAGCAGTACTTC. The chain is built from TRBV29-1 and TRBJ2-7; TRBD1 aligns across 8 bases. The CDR3 loop spans 15 amino acids. Germline CDR1 is SQVTM and CDR2 is ANQGSEA. V was clipped by 3 bases and J by 2 bases; unmatched bases: 9.

The chain employs TRBV14 and TRBJ1-6; TRBD1 aligns across 10 bases. CDR3 length equals 15 residues. Germline assignment: CDR1 SGHDN and CDR2 FVKESK. With V trimmed by 5 bases and J by 6 bases, 4 bases remained unmatched. CDR3 amino acids: CASSKGQGGNSPLHF. The CDR3, as DNA: TGTGCCAGCAGCAAAGGACAGGGGGGTAATTCACCCCTCCACTTT.

The V and J genes are TRBV9 and TRBJ1-4; 9 nucleotides line up with TRBD1. The CDR3 loop spans 15 amino acids. V lost 0 bases and J lost 5; bases outside the gene matches: 2. Per the germline V gene, CDR1 is SGDLS and CDR2 is YYNGEE. DNA for the CDR3: TGTGCCAGCAGCGTAGTGGGGACAGGGAATGAAAAACTGTTTTTT. It is translated as CASSVVGTGNEKLFF.

The chain carries TRBV7-2 and TRBJ2-2; 8 bases fit TRBD1. V was pared by 1 base and J by 8 bases, with 3 bases of the junction left unmatched. Germline assignment: CDR1 SGHTA and CDR2 FQGNSA. CDR3 size: 14 residues. CDR3 sequence: CASSLDRDRGELFF. Written as DNA, the CDR3 is TGTGCCAGCAGCTTAGACCGGGACAGGGGGGAGCTGTTTTTT.

The chain uses TRBV5-6 and TRBJ1-4; D is undetermined. Germline lookup yields CDR1 SGHDT and CDR2 YYEEEE. V was clipped by 3 bases and J by 8 bases, with 11 bases between them. The CDR3 contains 13 residues. In DNA form, the CDR3 reads TGTGCCAGCAGCTCCACGGCAGCGGAAAAACTGTTTTTT. It yields the protein CASSSTAAEKLFF.

V and J are TRBV10-3 and TRBJ1-6; no reliable D call. Trimming stripped 7 bases from V and 5 bases from J, with 18 bases between. The length of the CDR3 is 16 residues. Germline-derived CDR1 and CDR2 are ENHRY and SYGVKD. The CDR3 region is CAINVPTSPHNSPLHF. The CDR3 region has the DNA TGTGCCATCAACGTTCCAACGTCCCCGCATAATTCACCCCTCCACTTT.

The chain combines TRBV5-4 with TRBJ2-2; 10 bases are shared with TRBD2. The J segment lost 7 bases and the V segment lost 5 bases, leaving 5 bases of the junction unmatched. Germline loops: CDR1 SGHNT, CDR2 YYREEE (reference sequence). The CDR3 is 14 residues long. The CDR3 DNA sequence: TGTGCCAGCAGTGCTAGCGGGGGAGTCGGGGAGCTGTTTTTT. Encoded protein: CASSASGGVGELFF.